This entry lists 22 T cell receptor beta chains sequenced from one sample in a study of early T cells in non-severe SARS-CoV-2 infection (dated by TCRdb to the early 2020s). Libraries were built with 5' RACE. Sequenced using a NextSeq 500. TCRdb reworked the public reads: Q25 trimming with fastp, MiXCR clone assembly, productive beta chains retained. Identical CDR3 protein sequences are pooled into one entry, listed with their most common genes and DNA. Recorded for this sample are approximately 37,000 distinct CDR3 sequences; less than 6.5% of them occurred a single time. The ten most abundant clones make up roughly 6.3% of the sample. Source: whole blood, taken at baseline. The receptors originated from an adult who was a healthcare worker with PCR-confirmed SARS-CoV-2 infection or an uninfected control (not recorded which).

There are a few counts of this clonotype. This rearrangement joins TRBV20-1 to TRBJ1-2; tentatively, D is TRBD1 (5 bases). The V and J ends lost 5 bases and 10 bases respectively, with 20 bases between them. Germline V CDR1 and CDR2: DFQATT, SNEGSKA (reference sequence). This CDR3 has 13 amino acids. CDR3 sequence reads: CSALHSGGKDYTF. The CDR3 DNA reads as TGCAGTGCTCTCCACTCGGGGGGAAAGGACTACACCTTC.

This clonotype came up many times. The chain couples TRBV19 to TRBJ2-2; 10 nucleotides align to TRBD2. Germline CDR1 reads LNHDA; CDR2 reads SQIVND (reference sequence). The V segment lost 7 bases and the J segment 2 bases; nucleotides outside the gene matches: 10. This CDR3 has 17 amino acids. DNA for the CDR3: TGTGCCAGTACCCCTGGCGGGACTAGCGTTAACACCGGGGAGCTGTTTTTT. This translates into CASTPGGTSVNTGELFF.

This clonotype was seen at least ten times. The rearrangement uses TRBV7-2 and TRBJ2-3; D gene uncertain. Germline assignment: CDR1 SGHTA and CDR2 FQGNSA. The CDR3 is 15 amino acids. V lost 1 base to trimming and J lost 6 bases, with 14 bases between them. DNA of the CDR3: TGTGCCAGCAGCTTAGTAGGGTCTGGCAGGGATACGCAGTATTTT. It codes for CASSLVGSGRDTQYF.

This clonotype appeared a single time. The chain recombines TRBV29-1 with TRBJ1-1, with D perhaps TRBD1 (6 bases). This CDR3 comprises 10 residues. V lost 6 bases and J lost 4, with 6 bases in between. The germline V gene has CDR1 SQVTM and CDR2 ANQGSEA. CDR3 in amino acids: CSVGGTEAFF. CDR3 nucleotides: TGCAGCGTAGGGGGCACTGAAGCTTTCTTT. The full variable domain, in which reference TRBV29-1 and TRBJ1-1 provide the parts outside the CDR3, is SAVISQKPSRDICQRGTSLTIQCQVDSQVTMMFWYRQQPGQSLTLIATANQGSEATYESGFVIDKFPISRPNLTFSTLTVSNMSPEDSSIYLCSVGGTEAFFGQGTRLTVV.

This clonotype has at least ten counts. This chain joins TRBV6-5 and TRBJ1-2; a weak D match, TRBD1 (5 bases). There are 13 residues in the CDR3. Germline V gives CDR1 MNHEY, CDR2 SVGAGI. Between the trimmed V and J ends, which lost 7 bases and 4 bases, there was a span of 13 bases. CDR3 nucleotide sequence: TGTGCCAGCACCCCCGGGGGAGGCTATGGCTACACCTTC. Residues: CASTPGGGYGYTF.

This clonotype was detected ten times or more. The V and J genes are TRBV4-1 and TRBJ2-5; perhaps D is TRBD1 or TRBD2 (5 bases each). The CDR3 runs to 19 residues. V lost 1 base, J lost 1 base, and 22 bases lay in between. The germline V gene encodes CDR1 MGHRA and CDR2 YSYEKL. CDR3 nucleotide sequence: TGCGCCAGCAGCCAAGCTCCTTCCGGGACGCCGCCCTCCCAAGAGACCCAGTACTTC. Translated, it gives CASSQAPSGTPPSQETQYF.

This clonotype came up many times. The rearrangement uses TRBV5-6 and TRBJ2-2, with TRBD2 matching 11 bases. Trimming removed 0 bases from V and 4 bases from J; junction bases left unmatched: 20. This CDR3 region has 22 residues. In germline, CDR1 is SGHDT, CDR2 YYEEEE. The CDR3 nucleotides read TGTGCCAGCAGCTTGGAGCCCCTGCTAGCGGGAGGACGAGGGGTAGGCACCGGGGAGCTGTTTTTT. Its protein is CASSLEPLLAGGRGVGTGELFF.

This clonotype was seen ten or more times. V usage is TRBV11-2 and J usage is TRBJ2-1; no clear D gene. The CDR3 is 13 amino acids. Germline V gene data show CDR1 as SGHAT and CDR2 as FQNNGV. V gave up 2 bases and J gave up 6 bases, with 8 bases separating them. For the CDR3, the DNA is TGTGCCAGCAGCTTAAGAAGGGTCAATGAGCAGTTCTTC. This encodes CASSLRRVNEQFF.

This clonotype was counted ten times or more. The rearrangement joins TRBV4-1 to TRBJ2-7, with 7 nucleotides matching TRBD1. Trimming cost V 0 bases and J 3 bases; bases outside gene matches: 20. Germline assignment: CDR1 MGHRA and CDR2 YSYEKL. The CDR3 sequence is 20 residues long. CDR3 nucleotides: TGCGCCAGCAGCCAAGATGTCACCACGTTACCGGGACAGACAAACTACGAGCAGTACTTC. Translated: CASSQDVTTLPGQTNYEQYF.

This clonotype was observed at least ten times. This chain connects TRBV19 to TRBJ1-2; 7 bases align to TRBD1. The CDR3 runs to 13 residues. Germline CDR1 is LNHDA and CDR2 is SQIVND (reference sequence). The V gene end was trimmed by 3 bases and the J gene end by 8 bases; junction bases not matched to a gene: 6. The CDR3 loop reads CASSITGVGGYTF. The CDR3 DNA reads TGTGCCAGTAGTATTACAGGGGTGGGCGGCTACACCTTC.

The sample holds many counts of this clonotype. The rearrangement joins TRBV5-1 to TRBJ1-2; D may be TRBD1 (5 bases). Trimming removed 4 bases from V and 6 bases from J, with 7 bases in between. The CDR3 covers 11 residues. Germline V gene sequence: CDR1 SGHRS, CDR2 YFSETQ. Written as DNA, the CDR3 is TGCGCCAGCAGCGCAGGGAATGGCTACACCTTC. Translated: CASSAGNGYTF.

This clonotype was counted many times. The chain links TRBV9 to TRBJ2-3; 10 bases line up with TRBD2. The CDR3 extends over 17 amino acids. V shed 3 bases, J shed 3 bases, and the junction held 10 bases outside the gene matches. The germline V gene encodes CDR1 SGDLS and CDR2 YYNGEE. The CDR3 nucleotides read TGTGCCAGCAGCGGAGCGGGAGGGCTTACGGGGACAGATACGCAGTATTTT. It translates to CASSGAGGLTGTDTQYF.

There are many counts of this clonotype. V and J are TRBV20-1 and TRBJ1-2, with D possibly TRBD1 on 6 matching bases. Trimming removed 4 bases from V and 7 bases from J, with 16 bases in between. The CDR3 consists of 13 residues. Per germline, CDR1 DFQATT and CDR2 SNEGSKA (reference sequence). This CDR3 reads CSAILQGGSGYTF. The CDR3 nucleotides read TGCAGTGCTATTCTACAGGGCGGCTCTGGCTACACCTTC.

This clonotype has at least ten counts. The DNA of the CDR3 is TGCGCCAGCAGCTTGGTAGCAGCTCCGAACACTGAAGCTTTCTTT. Protein sequence: CASSLVAAPNTEAFF. The chain employs TRBV5-1 and TRBJ1-1; D not certain. CDR1 is SGHRS, CDR2 YFSETQ, per germline. Deletions cut 0 bases from V and 1 base from J, with 10 bases between. The CDR3 contains 15 residues.

This clonotype has a count of ten or more. The chain employs TRBV7-2 and TRBJ2-3; D might be TRBD1 (5 bases). V lost 6 bases and J 2 bases, leaving 9 bases between the germline ends. This CDR3 comprises 13 residues. Per the germline V gene, CDR1 is SGHTA and CDR2 is FQGNSA. CDR3 loop: CASRQGITDTQYF. The CDR3 nucleotides read TGTGCCAGCAGGCAGGGCATCACAGATACGCAGTATTTT.

This sequence joins TRBV11-2 and TRBJ2-1; D possibly corresponds to TRBD2 (6 bases). CDR3 length: 14 amino acids. Germline V CDR1 and CDR2: SGHAT, FQNNGV. V lost 5 bases and J 8 bases, leaving 16 bases between the germline ends. CDR3 residues: CASSAGPRDDEQFF. CDR3 DNA: TGTGCCAGCAGCGCCGGCCCGCGGGACGATGAGCAGTTCTTC.

There are many counts of this clonotype. The chain employs TRBV7-6 and TRBJ2-6, with 8 bases fitting TRBD1. Germline V CDR1 and CDR2: SGHVS, FNYEAQ. The V gene end was trimmed by 6 bases and the J gene end by 0 bases; junction bases not matched to a gene: 10. The CDR3 runs 18 residues. This CDR3 is CASSLVGTGHSGANVLTF. As DNA, the CDR3 is TGTGCCAGCAGTCTAGTCGGGACAGGCCACTCTGGGGCCAACGTCCTGACTTTC.

This clonotype has ten or more counts. The chain links TRBV18 to TRBJ2-6; the D gene is possibly TRBD1 (6 bases). Trimming removed 4 bases from V and 0 bases from J, with 10 bases in between. Germline values: CDR1 KGHSH, CDR2 LQKENI. The CDR3 is 16 residues long. As DNA, the CDR3 is TGTGCCAGCTCACAGACAGGACGCTCTGGGGCCAACGTCCTGACTTTC. Translation gives CASSQTGRSGANVLTF.

This clonotype was recorded many times. V usage is TRBV20-1 and J usage is TRBJ2-1; 7 bases match TRBD1. Losses at the gene ends were 6 bases for V and 6 bases for J; bases not matched to a gene: 8. Germline loops: CDR1 DFQATT, CDR2 SNEGSKA (reference sequence). This CDR3 is built from 13 residues. CDR3: CSASRTGSNEQFF. CDR3 coding DNA: TGCAGTGCGTCCCGGACAGGATCCAATGAGCAGTTCTTC.

Many counts were recorded for this clonotype. The genes are TRBV10-3 and TRBJ1-2, with 7 bases lining up with TRBD1. The ends lost 4 bases at V and 7 bases at J; junction bases unmatched: 9. This CDR3 has 14 residues. CDR1 is ENHRY and CDR2 is SYGVKD in the germline V gene. The CDR3 reads CAISVQQGGRGYTF. CDR3 sequence (DNA): TGTGCCATCAGTGTACAGCAGGGGGGTCGTGGCTACACCTTC.

This clonotype was counted only a few times. The gene calls are TRBV30 and TRBJ2-2; possible D gene TRBD1, 6 bases. V was clipped by 3 bases and J by 6 bases, with 11 bases between them. The CDR3 sequence is 13 residues long. CDR1 and CDR2 from the germline V gene are GTSNPN and SVGIG (reference sequence). CDR3 region: CAWRWGLAGELFF. CDR3 coding DNA: TGTGCCTGGAGGTGGGGGCTCGCCGGGGAGCTGTTTTTT.

The rearrangement links TRBV6-2 or TRBV6-3 to TRBJ1-2, with 7 bases that match TRBD1. Germline V gene data show CDR1 as MNHEY and CDR2 as SVGEGT. The CDR3 runs to 15 residues. The junction had 6 bases not matched to a gene; V was cut back by 5 bases and J by 0 bases. In DNA, the CDR3 is TGTGCCAGCAGTCGTGACAGGGCGTCTAACTATGGCTACACCTTC. Encoded protein: CASSRDRASNYGYTF.